This T cell receptor beta chain was profiled in a study of regulatory T cells in long-lasting Graves disease. Study in general: Under 3 months of antithyroid drugs had been taken by newly diagnosed Graves' patients. The study, taken as a whole, reports: The persistent group shared fewer than 3,500 public clonotypes, more than the 950 to 1,000 shared by new patients. When disease was persistent, TRBV28, TRBJ1-2 and TRBJ2-5 were the favored segments.

This clonotype showed up many times. Its matching antigen is unknown. V shed 6 bases, J shed 0 bases, and the junction held 5 bases outside the gene matches. This CDR3 comprises 15 residues. Germline lookup yields CDR1 MNHNS and CDR2 SASEGT. Time point here: newly diagnosed GD, antithyroid drugs for less than 3 months. Preparation of the TCR library used RNA extracted from PBMCs. EDTA tubes collected approximately 10 milliliters of peripheral blood. In building TCR beta libraries, iRepertoire HTBI primers were used together with Arm-PCR of CDR3 regions. MiXCR, applied by TCRdb to the multiplex PCR reads, yields one record per CDR3 protein. The sample has approximately 230,000 distinct CDR3 sequences; 15% to 20% are singletons.

This chain connects TRBV6-1 to TRBJ1-5, with 7 bases identical to TRBD1. The clonotype was recovered from a female donor with Graves disease. The source material was peripheral blood mononuclear cells (PBMCs), sampled at new diagnosis, from a patient treated with antithyroid drugs. The CDR3 protein is CASRETGNSNQPQHF. CDR3 in DNA: TGTGCCAGCAGGGAGACAGGGAATAGCAATCAGCCCCAGCATTTT.